This entry lists 9 T cell receptor beta chains sequenced from one sample in a study of shared clonotypes between healthy human individuals. Some clones are missing from TCRdb's copy, which holds only in-frame ones; the method was immunoSEQ multiplex PCR. Of over 800,000 clones listed, 80% to 95% are singletons. Naive CD8 populations comprised CD45RO-negative cells positively selected for CCR7, excluding terminally differentiated effector memory CD45RA+ cells. Sequencing used naive CD8+ T cells sorted from blood. The receptors were sampled from a man under 40 in good health.

The rearrangement links TRBV14 to TRBJ2-7; TRBD2 agrees at 8 bases. Trimming cost V 0 bases and J 1 base; bases outside gene matches: 8. This CDR3 is 17 amino acids long. Per the germline V gene, CDR1 is SGHDN and CDR2 is FVKESK. The CDR3 DNA reads TGTGCCAGCAGCCAAGAGGTAGCGGGACATGCGTCCTACGAGCAGTACTTC. Protein sequence: CASSQEVAGHASYEQYF.

V is TRBV15 and J is TRBJ2-3; 9 bases match TRBD2. V gave up 2 bases and J gave up 1 base; unmatched junction bases: 4. The CDR3 consists of 16 residues. Germline loops: CDR1 LNHNV, CDR2 YYDKDF (reference sequence). The CDR3 spells CATSRSTSGRTDTQYF. CDR3 sequence (DNA): TGTGCCACCAGCAGATCGACTAGCGGCCGCACAGATACGCAGTATTTT. The whole variable domain, remainder taken from reference TRBV15 and TRBJ2-3, is DAMVIQNPRYQVTQFGKPVTLSCSQTLNHNVMYWYQQKSSQAPKLLFHYYDKDFNNEADTPDNFQSRRPNTSFCFLDIRSPGLGDTAMYLCATSRSTSGRTDTQYFGPGTRLTVL.

Regarding this clone: Other DNA sequences in this sample translate to the same CDR3. This chain uses TRBV27 with TRBJ2-1, with a possible D match to TRBD2 (6 bases). V was trimmed by 3 bases and J by 4 bases, leaving 7 bases between them. This CDR3 has 13 amino acids. CDR1 is MNHEY and CDR2 is SMNVEV in the germline V gene (reference sequence). CDR3 in amino acids: CASSLEGYNEQFF. The CDR3 DNA is TGTGCCAGCAGTTTGGAGGGGTACAATGAGCAGTTCTTC.

V and J are TRBV6-4 and TRBJ1-2, with a possible D match to TRBD1 (6 bases). CDR3 length: 12 amino acids. The germline CDR1 and CDR2 sequences are MRHNA and SNTAGT. The V gene lost 1 base and the J gene lost 9 bases, with 9 bases spanning the gap. CDR3 bases: TGTGCCAGCAGTGACTGGAGGGACAGCTACACCTTC. Amino acids: CASSDWRDSYTF.

V and J are TRBV6-5 and TRBJ2-1, with a weak D call TRBD2 (6 bases). Germline V lookup: CDR1 MNHEY, CDR2 SVGAGI. CDR3 size: 14 residues. Between the trimmed V and J ends, which lost 8 bases and 3 bases, there was a span of 14 bases. This chain's CDR3 is CASRSGGRYNEQFF. The CDR3 bases are TGTGCCAGCCGTAGCGGCGGACGCTACAATGAGCAGTTCTTC.

The chain is built from TRBV30 and TRBJ2-1, with TRBD2 as a possible D gene (6 bases). With 5 bases removed from V and 4 bases from J, the gap between germline ends came to 12 bases. The germline CDR1 and CDR2 sequences are GTSNPN and SVGIG (reference sequence). The CDR3 has 13 amino acids. This CDR3 reads CAWATGTYNEQFF. DNA for the CDR3: TGTGCCTGGGCTACTGGGACTTACAATGAGCAGTTCTTC.

The rearrangement uses TRBV28 and TRBJ2-2; no clear D. The CDR3 is made up of 15 amino acids. Trimming removed 4 bases from V and 5 bases from J, with 14 bases in between. Germline CDR1 reads MDHEN; CDR2 reads SYDVKM. The CDR3 loop reads CASSYGYRKTGELFF. The CDR3 DNA reads as TGTGCCAGCAGTTACGGGTATCGGAAAACCGGGGAGCTGTTTTTT.

The rearrangement joins TRBV11-2 to TRBJ2-5, with no clear D. Trimming removed 1 base from V and 5 bases from J, with 17 bases in between. From germline, CDR1 is SGHAT and CDR2 FQNNGV. The CDR3 sequence is 16 residues long. The DNA of the CDR3 is TGTGCCAGCAGCTTAGGTGGGTCAGTCGGATGGGAGACCCAGTACTTC. It is translated as CASSLGGSVGWETQYF.

The chain employs TRBV5-5 and TRBJ2-5; D not resolved. The germline CDR1 and CDR2 sequences are SGHKS and YYEKEE (reference sequence). V was pared by 1 base and J by 5 bases, with 15 bases between. CDR3 length: 15 amino acids. CDR3 region: CASSLYQGYQETQYF. The CDR3 nucleotides read TGTGCCAGCAGCTTGTACCAAGGGTATCAGGAGACCCAGTACTTC.